This paragraph reports one T cell receptor beta chain. The germline V gene has CDR1 GTSNPN and CDR2 SVGIG (reference sequence). J was trimmed by 5 bases and V by 5 bases; bases with no gene match: 17. The CDR3 spans 16 residues. The data were obtained in a study of blood T cell repertoires in COVID-19. About the research overall: In each case, the material was cDNA or gDNA derived from T cells, B-cell-depleted T cells, or PBMCs.

Sequencing was performed with immunoSEQ multiplex PCR; in TCRdb, only in-frame clones are kept and a portion is missing. The top ten clones hold about 8.4% of a sample with a few hundred thousand clones, under 90% of them seen once. This chain uses TRBV30 with TRBJ1-2; TRBD1 agrees at 7 bases. Specimen: PBMCs or T cells enriched from blood (not recorded which). The source of this sequence is a woman aged 25 to 39 who had recovered from COVID-19. The CDR3 DNA is TGTGCCTGGGGGAGCCTAAGGACAGGCGGGCCTTATGGCTACACCTTC. Its translation is CAWGSLRTGGPYGYTF. Supplemented by reference TRBV30 and TRBJ1-2, the full variable domain reads SQTIHQWPATLVQPVGSPLSLECTVEGTSNPNLYWYRQAAGRGLQLLFYSVGIGQISSEVPQNLSASRPQDRQFILSSKKLLLSDSGFYLCAWGSLRTGGPYGYTFGSGTRLTVV.